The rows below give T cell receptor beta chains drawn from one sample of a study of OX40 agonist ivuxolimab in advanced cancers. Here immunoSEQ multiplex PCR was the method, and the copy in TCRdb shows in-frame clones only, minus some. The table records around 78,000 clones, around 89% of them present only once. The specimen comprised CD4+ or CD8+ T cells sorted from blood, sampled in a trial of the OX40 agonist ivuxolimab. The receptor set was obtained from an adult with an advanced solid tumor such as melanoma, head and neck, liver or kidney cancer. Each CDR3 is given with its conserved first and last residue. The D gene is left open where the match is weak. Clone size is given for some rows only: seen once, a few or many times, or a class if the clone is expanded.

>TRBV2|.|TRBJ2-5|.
TGTGCCGGCAGTGAAGATTGGGGGCTCGGGGAGACCCAGTACTTC
CAGSEDWGLGETQYF
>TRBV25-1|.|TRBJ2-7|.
TGTGCCAGCAGTGACTTGAAGGGGCACCACGAGCAGTACTTC
CASSDLKGHHEQYF
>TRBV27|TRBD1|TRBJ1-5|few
TGTGCCAGCAGACTACAGGGGATGAATCAGCCCCAGCATTTT
CASRLQGMNQPQHF
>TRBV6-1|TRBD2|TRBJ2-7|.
TGTGCCAGCGGATCTAGCGGGACCGGCTACGAGCAGTACTTC
CASGSSGTGYEQYF
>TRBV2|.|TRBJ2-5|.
TGTGCCAGCAGTGAAGAAGAGACCCAGTACTTC
CASSEEETQYF
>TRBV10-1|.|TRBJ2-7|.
TGCGCCAGCAAGCCGGACGCTTCCTCCTACGAGCAGTACTTC
CASKPDASSYEQYF
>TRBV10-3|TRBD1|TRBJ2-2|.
TGTGCCATCACTCCGGGACAGGGGGCGCCGAGCACCGGGGAGCTGTTTTTT
CAITPGQGAPSTGELFF
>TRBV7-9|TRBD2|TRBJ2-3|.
TGTGCCAGCAGCGGCCGGGAGGGGAGCACAGATACGCAGTATTTT
CASSGREGSTDTQYF
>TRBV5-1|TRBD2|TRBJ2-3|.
TGCGCCAGCAGCTTGGGGGCTAGCGGGGGTGTCACAGATACGCAGTATTTT
CASSLGASGGVTDTQYF
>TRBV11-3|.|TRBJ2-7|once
TGTGCCAGCAGCTTAGGGGAAGGGCCTGTATCCGAGCAGTACTTC
CASSLGEGPVSEQYF
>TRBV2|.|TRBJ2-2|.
TGTGCCAGCAGTGTGGACAGTGACACCGGGGAGCTGTTTTTT
CASSVDSDTGELFF
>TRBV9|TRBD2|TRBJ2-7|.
TGTGCCAGCAGCGTAGAGGGAACGGGAGGGCGGGACGAGCAGTACTTC
CASSVEGTGGRDEQYF
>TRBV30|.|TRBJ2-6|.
TGTGCCTGGAGTGTATCCCTTTCTGGGGCCAACGTCCTGACTTTC
CAWSVSLSGANVLTF
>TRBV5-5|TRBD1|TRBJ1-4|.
TGTGCCAGCAGCCCGCGGGACAGAGCTAATGAAAAACTGTTTTTT
CASSPRDRANEKLFF
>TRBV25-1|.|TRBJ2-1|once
TGTGCCAGCGTAACCGTGCAAGAGCAGTTCTTC
CASVTVQEQFF
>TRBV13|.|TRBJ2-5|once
TGTGCCAGCAGCAGGGCCCGGGACCCCTACTTC
CASSRARDPYF
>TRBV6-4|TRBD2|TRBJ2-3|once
TGTGCCAGCAGTGAGGGGACTAGCGGGGGCGCTACGCAGTATTTT
CASSEGTSGGATQYF
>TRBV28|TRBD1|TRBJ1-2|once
TGTGCCACAGGACCAGGTGGCAGGGGGCTTTTGGGTGGCTACACCTTC
CATGPGGRGLLGGYTF
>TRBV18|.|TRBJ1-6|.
TGTGCCAGCTCTCCGACATCCACAGGATCACCCCTCCACTTT
CASSPTSTGSPLHF
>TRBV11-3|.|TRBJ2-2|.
TGTGCCAGCAGCTTAGCGGGCCCCGGGGAGCTGTTTTTT
CASSLAGPGELFF
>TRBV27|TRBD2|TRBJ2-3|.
TGTGCCAGCAGTTCCCTCTACGCGGGGGGGCGGATTAGCACAGATACGCAGTATTTT
CASSSLYAGGRISTDTQYF
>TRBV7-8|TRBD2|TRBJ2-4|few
TGTGCCAGCAGCCCGACTAGCGGGAGGGCTCTGAACATTCAGTACTTC
CASSPTSGRALNIQYF
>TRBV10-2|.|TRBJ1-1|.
TGCGCCAGCAGAGAAGGGACAGAAGCTTTCTTT
CASREGTEAFF
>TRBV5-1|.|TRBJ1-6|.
TGCGCCAGCAGCTTGGATTCGGGGGTAGGTTCACCCCTCCACTTT
CASSLDSGVGSPLHF
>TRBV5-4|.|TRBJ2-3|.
TGTGCCAGCAGCTTGTCGATTAGCGAAGCAGATACGCAGTATTTT
CASSLSISEADTQYF
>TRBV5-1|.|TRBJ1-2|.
TGCGCCAGCAGCTTGGCGGCAGGGAGTGGGGTGTATTATGGCTACACCTTC
CASSLAAGSGVYYGYTF
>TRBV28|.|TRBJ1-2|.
TGTGCCAGCAGTTTTAGACAGGCCTCGTATGGCTACACCTTC
CASSFRQASYGYTF
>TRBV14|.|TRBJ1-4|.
TGTGCCAGCAGCCAAGGGCAGCACTTTAATGAAAAACTGTTTTTT
CASSQGQHFNEKLFF
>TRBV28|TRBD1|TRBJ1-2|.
TGTGCCAGCAGGAGCGGACAGGGGGCCGATGGCTACACCTTC
CASRSGQGADGYTF
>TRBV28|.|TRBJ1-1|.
TGTGCCAGCCAGGGCCAAACTTTGAACACTGAAGCTTTCTTT
CASQGQTLNTEAFF
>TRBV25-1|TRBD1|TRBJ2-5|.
TGTGCCAGCAGCCGGGACAGGGTTGGAGAGACCCAGTACTTC
CASSRDRVGETQYF
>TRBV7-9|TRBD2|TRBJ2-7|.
TGTGCCAGCAGCTCGACTAGCGGGAGTTACGAGCAGTACTTC
CASSSTSGSYEQYF
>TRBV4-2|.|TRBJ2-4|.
TGTGCCAGCAGCCAAGAATGGCGTTTGGGCAAAAACATTCAGTACTTC
CASSQEWRLGKNIQYF
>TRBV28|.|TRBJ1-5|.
TGTGCCCTCTCTCGCGGGGCTCAGCCCCAGCATTTT
CALSRGAQPQHF
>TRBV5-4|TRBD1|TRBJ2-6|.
TGTGCCAGCAGCTCTGACAGGGGATCGGCTGGGGCCAACGTCCTGACTTTC
CASSSDRGSAGANVLTF
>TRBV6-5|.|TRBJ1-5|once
TGTGCCAGCAGTCAAGGAAACCATCAGCCCCAGCATTTT
CASSQGNHQPQHF
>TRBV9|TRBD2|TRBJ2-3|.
TGTGCCAGCAGCGCACTAGCGGGGGGGCCGGGAGATACGCAGTATTTT
CASSALAGGPGDTQYF
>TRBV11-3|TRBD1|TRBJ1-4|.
TGTGCCAGCAGCCTTACAGGGGTAACTAATGAAAAACTGTTTTTT
CASSLTGVTNEKLFF
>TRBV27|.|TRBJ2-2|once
TGTGCCAGCAGTTTCTTCCCCGGGCTAGCCGCGCCCGGGGAGCTGTTTTTT
CASSFFPGLAAPGELFF
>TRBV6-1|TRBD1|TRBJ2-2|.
TGTGCCAGCAGTGCGTCCCCGGGACAGGGCCTGTTTTTT
CASSASPGQGLFF
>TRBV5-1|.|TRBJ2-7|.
TGCGCCAGCAGCACGACAGTGGGAGGAGGGGAGCAGTACTTC
CASSTTVGGGEQYF
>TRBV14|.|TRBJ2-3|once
TGTGCCAGCAGCCAATCTGGGGATACGCAGTATTTT
CASSQSGDTQYF
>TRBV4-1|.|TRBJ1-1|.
TGCGCCAGCAGCCAAGAGGACGGGATCACTGAAGCTTTCTTT
CASSQEDGITEAFF
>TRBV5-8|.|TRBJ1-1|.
TGTGCCAGCAGCCTCCCCGGAGTGAACACTGAAGCTTTCTTT
CASSLPGVNTEAFF
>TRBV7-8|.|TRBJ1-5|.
TGTGCCAGCAGCGCGAGTAACGCCGGACGTAGGGAGCCCCAGCATTTT
CASSASNAGRREPQHF
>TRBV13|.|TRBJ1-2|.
TGTGCCAGCAGCGGCAGGGAGATGGGTGGCTACACCTTC
CASSGREMGGYTF
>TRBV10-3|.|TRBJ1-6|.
TGTGCCATCAAGTCAGGGCCTAATTCACCCCTCCACTTT
CAIKSGPNSPLHF
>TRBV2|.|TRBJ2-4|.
TGTGCCAGCAGACTAGCTCCCTTAGCCAAAAACATTCAGTACTTC
CASRLAPLAKNIQYF
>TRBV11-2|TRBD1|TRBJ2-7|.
TGTGCCAGCAGGATCATGGGACAGGGGGCTTACGAGCAGTACTTC
CASRIMGQGAYEQYF
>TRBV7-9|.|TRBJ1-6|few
TGTGCCAGCAGCTTAGAGCAGATCAATTCACCCCTCCACTTT
CASSLEQINSPLHF
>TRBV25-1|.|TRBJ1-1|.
TGTGCCAGCAGTCCAGGGAACACTGAAGCTTTCTTT
CASSPGNTEAFF
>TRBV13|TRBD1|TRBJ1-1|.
TGTGCCAGCAGCCCTGGACAGGGTTGGACTGAAGCTTTCTTT
CASSPGQGWTEAFF
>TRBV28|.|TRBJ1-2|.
TGTGCCAGCAGTTTGACGGGGAACTATGGCTACACCTTC
CASSLTGNYGYTF
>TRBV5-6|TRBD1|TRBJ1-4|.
TGTGCCAGCAGCTTCCTGGGACAGAAAAATGAAAAACTGTTTTTT
CASSFLGQKNEKLFF
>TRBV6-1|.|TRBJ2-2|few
TGTGCCAGCAGTGAAGTTGCGGTAAACACCGGGGAGCTGTTTTTT
CASSEVAVNTGELFF
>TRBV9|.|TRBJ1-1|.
TGTGCCAGCAGCGTAGGGGGAACAGGGTTCGCTTTCTTT
CASSVGGTGFAFF
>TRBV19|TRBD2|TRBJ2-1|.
TGTGCCAGTAGTATAGATCCTAGCGGCTACAATGAGCAGTTCTTC
CASSIDPSGYNEQFF
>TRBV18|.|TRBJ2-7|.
TGTGCCAGCTCACCACCGGTGTTGCGGGGGCAGTACTTC
CASSPPVLRGQYF
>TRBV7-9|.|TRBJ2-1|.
TGTGCCAGCAGCCCTGTTCTCGGGAACTCCTACAATGAGCAGTTCTTC
CASSPVLGNSYNEQFF
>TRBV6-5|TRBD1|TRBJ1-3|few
TGTGCCAGTCAGACAGGGGAAGGAAACACCATATATTTT
CASQTGEGNTIYF